The 8 T cell receptor beta chains reported below all come from one sample, sequenced in a study of blood T cell repertoires in COVID-19. Measured with immunoSEQ multiplex PCR; TCRdb has only the in-frame clones, and not every one. The sample has 30,000 to 40,000 clones, 80% seen once; the top ten hold roughly 29%. The sample taken for sequencing was peripheral blood. All receptors derive from a man older than 75 with acute or convalescent COVID-19.

The rearrangement joins TRBV18 to TRBJ2-1, with 10 bases identical to TRBD2. The CDR3 is 15 amino acids. Per germline, CDR1 KGHSH and CDR2 LQKENI. The junction had 12 bases not matched to a gene; V was cut back by 6 bases and J by 10 bases. CDR3 residues: CASSPLLAGAGEQFF. For the CDR3, the DNA is TGTGCCAGCTCCCCCCTCCTAGCGGGAGCCGGCGAGCAGTTCTTC.

The chain carries TRBV18 and TRBJ2-3, with D perhaps matching TRBD1 (6 bases). This CDR3 contains 15 residues. V was cut by 9 bases and J by 0 bases, with 16 bases left in between. The germline V gene has CDR1 KGHSH and CDR2 LQKENI. CDR3: CASSSPGHSTDTQYF. The DNA of the CDR3 is TGTGCCAGTTCCAGCCCGGGACACAGCACAGATACGCAGTATTTT.

This chain joins TRBV7-2 and TRBJ1-5, with a tentative D call TRBD1 (5 bases). Trimming pared 2 bases from V and 2 bases from J, leaving 7 bases between. Germline V gene lookup returns CDR1 SGHTA and CDR2 FQGNSA. There are 14 residues in the CDR3. The CDR3 bases are TGTGCCAGCAGCTTATCGGGGGGCAATCAGCCCCAGCATTTT. Amino acids: CASSLSGGNQPQHF.

This clone was observed once. The chain employs TRBV7-2 and TRBJ1-2; D might be TRBD1 (5 bases). The CDR3 length is 14 residues. V lost 1 base, J lost 8 bases, and 14 bases lay in between. The germline gives CDR1 SGHTA, CDR2 FQGNSA. The CDR3 region is CASSLGVSGGGYTF. CDR3 nucleotide sequence: TGTGCCAGCAGCTTAGGGGTATCGGGGGGAGGCTACACCTTC.

The chain recombines TRBV9 with TRBJ2-3, with D possibly being TRBD2 (6 bases). CDR1 and CDR2 from the germline V gene are SGDLS and YYNGEE. The CDR3 length is 11 residues. This chain's CDR3 is CEIGGTDTQYF. The CDR3 coding sequence is TGTGAAATAGGAGGGACAGATACGCAGTATTTT.

The V and J genes are TRBV6-5 and TRBJ2-5; 9 nucleotides line up with TRBD2. Germline V lookup: CDR1 MNHEY, CDR2 SVGAGI. The CDR3 sequence is 13 residues long. Unmatched junction bases numbered 4, after V lost 9 bases and J lost 2 bases. CDR3 nucleotides: TGTGCCAGGGCGGGGGGGAAGCAAGAGACCCAGTACTTC. Its protein is CARAGGKQETQYF.

The J gene is TRBJ1-1, the V gene TRBV19; D gene uncertain. This CDR3 spans 13 amino acids. Deletions cut 0 bases from V and 8 bases from J, with 10 bases between. CDR1 LNHDA and CDR2 SQIVND come from the germline V gene (reference sequence). The CDR3 spells CASSIDSRGEAFF. CDR3 sequence (DNA): TGTGCCAGTAGTATAGACAGTCGAGGGGAAGCTTTCTTT.

A single count supports this clone. This chain connects TRBV6-5 to TRBJ2-7; 11 bases align to TRBD2. This CDR3 region has 13 residues. Trimming took 7 bases from V and 4 from J; bases not matched to a gene: 3. Germline CDR1 MNHEY, CDR2 SVGAGI. CDR3 loop: CASTGTSGYEQYF. DNA of the CDR3: TGTGCCAGCACCGGGACTAGCGGATACGAGCAGTACTTC.